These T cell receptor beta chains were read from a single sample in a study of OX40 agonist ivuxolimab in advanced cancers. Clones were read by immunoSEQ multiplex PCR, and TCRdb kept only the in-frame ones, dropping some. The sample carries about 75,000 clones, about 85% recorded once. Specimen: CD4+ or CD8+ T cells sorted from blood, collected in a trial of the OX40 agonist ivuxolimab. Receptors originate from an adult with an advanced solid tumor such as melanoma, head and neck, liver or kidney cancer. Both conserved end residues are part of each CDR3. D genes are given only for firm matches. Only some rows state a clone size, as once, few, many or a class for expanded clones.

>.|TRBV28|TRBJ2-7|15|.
CASSLAGPPSYEQYF
TGTGCCAGCAGTTTAGCGGGCCCCCCCTCCTACGAGCAGTACTTC
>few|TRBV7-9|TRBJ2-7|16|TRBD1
CASSLALGTGVREQYF
TGTGCCAGCAGCTTAGCGTTGGGGACAGGGGTTAGGGAGCAGTACTTC
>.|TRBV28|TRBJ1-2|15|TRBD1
CASSLDRAVSYGYTF
TGTGCCAGCAGTTTGGACAGGGCGGTTAGCTATGGCTACACCTTC
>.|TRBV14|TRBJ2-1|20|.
CASSQETIRAGRGPYNEQFF
TGTGCCAGCAGCCAAGAAACTATCAGGGCTGGACGAGGCCCCTACAATGAGCAGTTCTTC
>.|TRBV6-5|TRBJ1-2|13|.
CASSLDRYYGYTF
TGTGCCAGCAGCCTTGACCGCTACTATGGCTACACCTTC
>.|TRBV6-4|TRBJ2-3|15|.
CASSDSGGSGDTQYF
TGTGCCAGCAGTGACTCAGGAGGGAGTGGAGATACGCAGTATTTT
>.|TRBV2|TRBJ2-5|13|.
CASRAGLWETQYF
TGTGCCAGCAGGGCAGGGCTATGGGAGACCCAGTACTTC
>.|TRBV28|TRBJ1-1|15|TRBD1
CASSLSGQGDTEAFF
TGTGCCAGCAGTTTATCGGGACAGGGAGACACTGAAGCTTTCTTT
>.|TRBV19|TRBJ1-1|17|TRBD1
CASSQWWPRDRGTEAFF
TGTGCCAGTAGTCAATGGTGGCCCCGGGACAGGGGAACTGAAGCTTTCTTT
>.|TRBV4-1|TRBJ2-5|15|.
CASSRKGVEEETQYF
TGCGCCAGCAGCCGAAAAGGGGTAGAGGAAGAGACCCAGTACTTC
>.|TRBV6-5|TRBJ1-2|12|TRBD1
CASSTGEYGYTF
TGTGCCAGCAGCACAGGGGAGTATGGCTACACCTTC
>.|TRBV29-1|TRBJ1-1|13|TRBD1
CSVEDRGRGRAFF
TGCAGCGTTGAAGACAGGGGGCGGGGGAGAGCTTTCTTT
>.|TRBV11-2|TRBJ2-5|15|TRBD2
CASSLEASGAETQYF
TGTGCCAGCAGCTTAGAAGCTAGCGGGGCGGAGACCCAGTACTTC
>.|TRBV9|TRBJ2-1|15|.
CASSVATLGANEQFF
TGTGCCAGCAGCGTAGCTACTCTAGGCGCCAATGAGCAGTTCTTC
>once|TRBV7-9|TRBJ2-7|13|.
CASSWTVSYEQYF
TGTGCCAGCAGCTGGACAGTCTCCTACGAGCAGTACTTC
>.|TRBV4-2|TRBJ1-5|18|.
CASSLAGQAEYSNQPQHF
TGTGCCAGCAGCTTGGCCGGGCAGGCGGAATATAGCAATCAGCCCCAGCATTTT
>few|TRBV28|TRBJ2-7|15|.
CASSRLQISSYEQYF
TGTGCCAGCAGTCGGTTACAGATTAGCTCCTACGAGCAGTACTTC
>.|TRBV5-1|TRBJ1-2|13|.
CASSLDRDEGYTF
TGCGCCAGCAGCTTGGACAGGGACGAGGGCTACACCTTC
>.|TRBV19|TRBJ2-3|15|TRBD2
CASRGTLTGGDTQYF
TGTGCCAGTAGAGGTACCCTAACGGGGGGAGATACGCAGTATTTT
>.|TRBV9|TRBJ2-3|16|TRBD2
CASSRGLAGGTDTQYF
TGTGCCAGCAGCCGGGGGCTAGCGGGAGGAACAGATACGCAGTATTTT
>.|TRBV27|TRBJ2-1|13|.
CASSFVYGNEQFF
TGTGCCAGCAGTTTTGTTTATGGAAATGAGCAGTTCTTC
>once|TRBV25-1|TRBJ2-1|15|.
CASSEFAQNYNEQFF
TGTGCCAGCAGTGAATTTGCCCAGAACTACAATGAGCAGTTCTTC
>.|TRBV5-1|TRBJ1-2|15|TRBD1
CASSLARDRANGYTF
TGCGCCAGCAGCTTGGCGAGGGACAGGGCCAATGGCTACACCTTC
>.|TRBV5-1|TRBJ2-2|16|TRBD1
CASSFFGQGNTGELFF
TGCGCCAGCAGCTTCTTCGGACAGGGGAACACCGGGGAGCTGTTTTTT
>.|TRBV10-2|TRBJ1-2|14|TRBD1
CASTRTGLGDGYTF
TGCGCCAGCACCCGGACAGGGTTGGGCGATGGCTACACCTTC
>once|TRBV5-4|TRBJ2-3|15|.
CASSLGQGFRDTQYF
TGTGCCAGCAGCTTGGGCCAGGGGTTCAGAGATACGCAGTATTTT
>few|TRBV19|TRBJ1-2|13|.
CASSAQVRNGYTF
TGTGCCAGTAGTGCACAGGTCCGGAATGGCTACACCTTC
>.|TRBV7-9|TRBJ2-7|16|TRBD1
CASSLAGTGQAYEQYF
TGTGCCAGCAGCTTAGCCGGGACAGGCCAAGCCTACGAGCAGTACTTC
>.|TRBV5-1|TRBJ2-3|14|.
CASTPGASTDTQYF
TGCGCCAGCACCCCCGGGGCTAGCACAGATACGCAGTATTTT
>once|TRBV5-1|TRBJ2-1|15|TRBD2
CASSPSGTTYNEQFF
TGCGCCAGCAGCCCTAGCGGGACCACCTACAATGAGCAGTTCTTC
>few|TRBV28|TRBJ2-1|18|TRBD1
CASLTPLQGAGSYNEQFF
TGTGCCAGCTTAACACCCCTACAGGGGGCCGGTTCGTACAATGAGCAGTTCTTC
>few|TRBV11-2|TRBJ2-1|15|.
CASSFQTPQTNEQFF
TGTGCCAGCAGCTTCCAAACACCCCAAACCAATGAGCAGTTCTTC
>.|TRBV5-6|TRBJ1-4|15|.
CASSLGDPLPEKLFF
TGTGCCAGCAGCTTGGGGGACCCCCTCCCTGAAAAACTGTTTTTT
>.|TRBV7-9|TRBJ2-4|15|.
CASSSAGTPRNIQYF
TGTGCCAGCAGCTCAGCCGGGACACCAAGGAACATTCAGTACTTC
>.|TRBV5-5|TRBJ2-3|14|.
CASSLGDGADTQYF
TGTGCCAGCAGCTTGGGTGATGGGGCAGATACGCAGTATTTT
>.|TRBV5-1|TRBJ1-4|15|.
CASSFERQSNEKLFF
TGCGCCAGCAGCTTCGAGAGACAGAGTAATGAAAAACTGTTTTTT
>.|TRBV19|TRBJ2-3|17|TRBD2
CASSSRWLAATTDTQYF
TGTGCCAGTAGCTCCCGATGGCTAGCGGCGACCACAGATACGCAGTATTTT
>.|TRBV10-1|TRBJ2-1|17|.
CASSEQRGGGSYNEQFF
TGCGCCAGCAGTGAGCAAAGAGGGGGGGGGTCCTACAATGAGCAGTTCTTC
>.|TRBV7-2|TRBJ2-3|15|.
CASSVGGTVTDTQYF
TGTGCCAGCAGCGTAGGCGGGACAGTCACAGATACGCAGTATTTT
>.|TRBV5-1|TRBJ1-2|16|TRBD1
CASSLNLDRKRTGYTF
TGCGCCAGCAGCCTGAACCTGGACAGGAAAAGGACGGGCTACACCTTC